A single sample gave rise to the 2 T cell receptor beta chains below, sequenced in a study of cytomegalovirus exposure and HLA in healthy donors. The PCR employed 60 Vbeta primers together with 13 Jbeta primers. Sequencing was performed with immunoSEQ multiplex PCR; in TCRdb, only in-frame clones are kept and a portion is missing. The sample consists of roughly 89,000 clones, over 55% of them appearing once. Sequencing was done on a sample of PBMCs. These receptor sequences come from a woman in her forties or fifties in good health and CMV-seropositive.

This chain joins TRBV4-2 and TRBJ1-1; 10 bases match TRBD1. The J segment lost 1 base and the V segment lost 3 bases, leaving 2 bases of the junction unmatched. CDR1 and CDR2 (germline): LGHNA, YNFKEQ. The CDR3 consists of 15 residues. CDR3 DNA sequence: TGTGCCAGCAGCCATGGGACAGGGGAGAACACTGAAGCTTTCTTT. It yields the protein CASSHGTGENTEAFF.

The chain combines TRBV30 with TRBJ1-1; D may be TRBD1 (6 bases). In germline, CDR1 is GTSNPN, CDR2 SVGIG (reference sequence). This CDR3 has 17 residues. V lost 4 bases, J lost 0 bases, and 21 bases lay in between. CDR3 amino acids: CAWTLRGGLFMNTEAFF. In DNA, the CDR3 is TGTGCCTGGACCCTCCGGGGGGGGCTCTTTATGAACACTGAAGCTTTCTTT.